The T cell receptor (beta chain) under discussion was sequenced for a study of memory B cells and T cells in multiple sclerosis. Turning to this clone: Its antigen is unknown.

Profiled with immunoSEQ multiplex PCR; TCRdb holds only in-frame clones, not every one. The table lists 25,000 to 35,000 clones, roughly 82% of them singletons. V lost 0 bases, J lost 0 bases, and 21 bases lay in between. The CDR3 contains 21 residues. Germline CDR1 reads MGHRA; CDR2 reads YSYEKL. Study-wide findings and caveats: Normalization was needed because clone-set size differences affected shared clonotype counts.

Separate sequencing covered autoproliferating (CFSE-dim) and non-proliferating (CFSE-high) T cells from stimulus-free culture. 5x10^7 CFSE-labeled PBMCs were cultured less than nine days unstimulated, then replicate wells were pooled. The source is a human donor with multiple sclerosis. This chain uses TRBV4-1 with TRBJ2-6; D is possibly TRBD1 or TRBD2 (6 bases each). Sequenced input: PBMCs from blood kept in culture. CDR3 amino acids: CASSQDSGAVQARSGANVLTF. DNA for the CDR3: TGCGCCAGCAGCCAAGATTCGGGGGCGGTGCAGGCCCGCTCTGGGGCCAACGTCCTGACTTTC.